These T cell receptor beta chains were read from a single sample in a study of T cells in Graves' hyperthyroidism and ophthalmopathy. TCRdb reprocessed the multiplex PCR reads with MiXCR, giving one entry per CDR3 protein. The profile shows about 420,000 distinct CDR3 sequences, roughly an eighth of them singletons. The specimen sequenced was blood. All receptors derive from a woman younger than 35 with Graves' hyperthyroidism. The CDR3 runs from the conserved cysteine through the conserved F or W. The D gene is left open where the match is weak. Clone size appears in some rows only: once, few, many, or a class for an expanded clone.

TRBJ1-5,many,NA,19,TRBV5-8,TGTGCCAGCTTGGATATGTGGACACCCGGAGGTTATAGCAATCAGCCCCAGCATTTT,CASLDMWTPGGYSNQPQHF
TRBJ2-3,many,TRBD2,16,TRBV11-2,TGTGCCAGCAGCTTAGTACCGGCGGGAGTGACAGATACGCAGTATTTT,CASSLVPAGVTDTQYF
TRBJ2-7,many,NA,18,TRBV28,TGTGCCAGCAGTTTCACGGGTCCCACCCGGTCGCCCTCCTACGAGCAGTACTTC,CASSFTGPTRSPSYEQYF
TRBJ1-1,many,NA,16,TRBV6-6,TGTGCCAGCAGTTACCCGGCAGATCTCATGAACACTGAAGCTTTCTTT,CASSYPADLMNTEAFF
TRBJ2-7,NA,TRBD2,18,TRBV19,TGTGCCAGTTCAGCCGTTCTAGCGGGAGTATCGAGGGGGTACGAGCAGTACTTC,CASSAVLAGVSRGYEQYF
TRBJ2-5,many,NA,16,TRBV7-7,TGTGCTAGCAGCTTAGGTCTAGAGTCTCGTGGGGAGACCCAGTACTTC,CASSLGLESRGETQYF
TRBJ2-2,NA,NA,17,TRBV6-1,TGTGCCAGCAGTTCCCAGCGCCGCCCCCAGAACACCGGGGAGCTGTTTTTT,CASSSQRRPQNTGELFF
TRBJ1-1,many,NA,15,TRBV28,TGTGCCAGCAGTCACGCCGGGGCAGGGGATACTGAAGCTTTCTTT,CASSHAGAGDTEAFF
TRBJ1-1,few,NA,17,TRBV20-1,TGCAGTGCCCGCGAGAGGGCAGGCCGACCCATGAACACTGAAGCTTTCTTT,CSARERAGRPMNTEAFF
TRBJ1-2,many,TRBD1,13,TRBV20-1,TGCAGTGCCCTGACAGGGACATTCTATGGCTACACCTTC,CSALTGTFYGYTF
TRBJ1-2,many,NA,12,TRBV2,TGTGCCAGCAGTGTATCGGGGTTTGGCTACACCTTC,CASSVSGFGYTF
TRBJ2-1,many,NA,12,TRBV20-1,TGCAGTGCTAGAGATCCCGGGGCAGAGCAGTTCTTC,CSARDPGAEQFF
TRBJ2-1,many,NA,13,TRBV6-1,TGTGCCAGCACCAAGGACATCTACAATGAGCAGTTCTTC,CASTKDIYNEQFF
TRBJ2-7,NA,TRBD1,12,TRBV18,TGTGCCAGCTCATCACAGGGGCGGGAGCAGTACTTC,CASSSQGREQYF
TRBJ2-6,NA,TRBD1,20,TRBV6-1,TGTGCCAGCAGACCTAAAGATAGTTGGACAGGGGGCGGTAGGGCCAACGTCCTGACTTTC,CASRPKDSWTGGGRANVLTF
TRBJ2-5,few,NA,15,TRBV7-2,TGTGCCAGCAGCTTAGCTTGGACCCTCCAAGAGACCCAGTACTTC,CASSLAWTLQETQYF
TRBJ2-7,NA,NA,13,TRBV29-1,TGCAGCGTTTATTTGGAGGGATCAGGCGAGCAGCACTTC,CSVYLEGSGEQHF
TRBJ2-2,many,TRBD2,16,TRBV27,TGTGCCAGCACCCTAGCCGGGACTAGTGTTACCGGGGAGCTGTTTTTT,CASTLAGTSVTGELFF
TRBJ2-2,many,NA,14,TRBV28,TGTGCCAGCAGTTTATACAGGGTTGGCGGGGAGCTGTTTTTT,CASSLYRVGGELFF
TRBJ1-1,few,TRBD1,17,TRBV5-6,TGTGCCAGCAGCGGGATTGTACAGGGGCCCCTCGGGACTGAAGCTTTCTTT,CASSGIVQGPLGTEAFF
TRBJ2-3,many,NA,15,TRBV7-3,TGTGCCAGCAGCTTTGGGCGGGATAGCACAGATACGCAGTATTTT,CASSFGRDSTDTQYF
TRBJ2-3,many,TRBD2,15,TRBV30,TGTGCCTGGGCTCCGGGACTAGCGGGTTCAGATACGCAGTATTTT,CAWAPGLAGSDTQYF
TRBJ1-5,NA,NA,12,TRBV7-9,TGTGCCAGCAGCTCTTTCGATCAGCCCCAGCATTTT,CASSSFDQPQHF
TRBJ2-1,NA,TRBD2,14,TRBV20-1,TGCAGTGCCGGGGGGACTAGCGGGAGTTATGAGCAGTTCTTC,CSAGGTSGSYEQFF
TRBJ1-6,NA,NA,14,TRBV7-2,TGTGCCAGCAGCACCCGCCTCACGAATTCACCCCTCCGCTTT,CASSTRLTNSPLRF
TRBJ1-1,many,TRBD1,13,TRBV6-1,TGTGCCAGCAGAAGGACAGGCGCCGCTGAAGCTTTCTTT,CASRRTGAAEAFF
TRBJ1-6,many,TRBD1,14,TRBV25-1,TGTGCCAGCAGTCCACGGACAGGTGGTTCACCCCTCCACTTT,CASSPRTGGSPLHF
TRBJ2-1,few,NA,17,TRBV5-1,TGCGCCAGCAGCTTGGAATTTGCAGTCAGCTCCTACAATGAGCAGTTCTTC,CASSLEFAVSSYNEQFF
TRBJ2-7,NA,NA,13,TRBV29-1,TGCAGCGTTGAGGCAGGGGATTCCTACGAGCAGTACTTC,CSVEAGDSYEQYF
TRBJ1-4,many,NA,15,TRBV18,TGTGCCAGCTCACTTCTGACATCAACTAATGAAAAACTGTTTTTT,CASSLLTSTNEKLFF
TRBJ1-2,NA,TRBD1,15,TRBV12-3/TRBV12-4,TGTGCCAGCAGGCGACCGGGACAGGACAACTATGGCTACACCTTC,CASRRPGQDNYGYTF
TRBJ2-7,many,NA,14,TRBV5-1,TGCGCCAGCAGCTTGGAAGGGAGCTCCTACGAGCAGTACTTC,CASSLEGSSYEQYF
TRBJ2-5,NA,NA,13,TRBV10-3,TGTGCCATCAAGGAGGGGGCTGCAGAGACCCAGTACTTC,CAIKEGAAETQYF
TRBJ2-1,NA,TRBD2,17,TRBV30,TGTGCCTGGAGTGACCCCCCCCTAGCGGGAGGAGGGAATGAGCAGTTCTTC,CAWSDPPLAGGGNEQFF
TRBJ1-5,few,TRBD1,17,TRBV28,TGTGCCAGCAGTTTACATATCGGACAGGGTAGCAATCAGCCCCAGCATTTT,CASSLHIGQGSNQPQHF
TRBJ1-5,many,NA,16,TRBV28,TGTGCCAGCAGCCGAGTCCACAGGATTAGCAATCAGCCCCAGCATTTT,CASSRVHRISNQPQHF
TRBJ2-1,many,TRBD2,15,TRBV7-8,TGTGCCAGCAGCGCGCGGGAGGGAGGATACAATGAGCAGTTCTTC,CASSAREGGYNEQFF
TRBJ2-3,NA,TRBD2,15,TRBV4-1,TGCGCCAGCAGCCAGAAGGGACTAGCGATAGATACGCAGTATTTT,CASSQKGLAIDTQYF
TRBJ2-5,many,TRBD2,16,TRBV20-1,TGCAGTGCTAGAGCCCTAGGACTAGCTTGGCGGGAGACCCAGTACTTC,CSARALGLAWRETQYF
TRBJ1-2,many,TRBD1,12,TRBV2,TGTGCCAGCAGCCTGGACAGGGAAGGCTACACCTTC,CASSLDREGYTF
TRBJ2-6,few,TRBD1,15,TRBV24-1,TGTGCCACCAGTGACGGACAGGGTGGGGCCAACGTCCTGACTTTC,CATSDGQGGANVLTF
TRBJ2-7,few,TRBD1,17,TRBV19,TGTGCCAGTAGTTTGGTGTATCCGGGACAGGGTCCTCACGAGCAGTACTTC,CASSLVYPGQGPHEQYF
TRBJ2-7,few,TRBD2,14,TRBV5-8,TGTGCCAGCAGCGCCCCGACTAGCCCCTACGAGCAGTACTTC,CASSAPTSPYEQYF
TRBJ2-1,many,TRBD2,15,TRBV2,TGTGCCAGCAGTGATCTGGGACTAGCGGGTCATGAGCAGTTCTTC,CASSDLGLAGHEQFF
TRBJ2-1,NA,TRBD2,15,TRBV20-1,TGCAGTGCTAGTCCCGGGACTAGCGGGAACAATGAGCAGTTCTTC,CSASPGTSGNNEQFF
TRBJ2-5,NA,TRBD2,16,TRBV3-1,TGTGCCAGCAGCCAAGAGGTTGGAGCGGGAGGGTCCCGGCCATACTTC,CASSQEVGAGGSRPYF
TRBJ2-1,few,NA,13,TRBV27,TGTGCCAGCAGTTTATTATCCGGGAGCTCGCCGTTCTTC,CASSLLSGSSPFF
TRBJ2-7,NA,NA,15,TRBV7-9,TGTGCCAGCAGCTTAGCATCAGGGGTGGACTACGAGCAGTACTTC,CASSLASGVDYEQYF
TRBJ1-5,many,NA,14,TRBV28,TGTGCCAGCAGTTTACAAGGAACTTATCAGCCCCAGCATTTT,CASSLQGTYQPQHF
TRBJ2-1,many,NA,11,TRBV28,TGTGCCAGCAGTGACGGCGGTGAGCAGTTCTTC,CASSDGGEQFF
TRBJ2-1,NA,NA,15,TRBV7-2,TGTGCCAGCAGCTTAGTTAGCGGATTATACAATGATCAGTTCTTC,CASSLVSGLYNDQFF
TRBJ2-1,NA,TRBD1,16,TRBV4-2,TGTGCCAGCAGCCAAAAAACCGGGACAGGGGGCAATGAGCAGTTCTTC,CASSQKTGTGGNEQFF
TRBJ2-2,NA,TRBD2,17,TRBV5-6,TGTGCCAGCAGCTTTCCCTCGGGAGGGCGGTTTCCCGGGGAGCTGTTTTTT,CASSFPSGGRFPGELFF
TRBJ1-5,many,NA,15,TRBV30,TGTGCCTGCCACCCGGGGCAGGGCACGGGTCAGCCCCAGCATTTT,CACHPGQGTGQPQHF